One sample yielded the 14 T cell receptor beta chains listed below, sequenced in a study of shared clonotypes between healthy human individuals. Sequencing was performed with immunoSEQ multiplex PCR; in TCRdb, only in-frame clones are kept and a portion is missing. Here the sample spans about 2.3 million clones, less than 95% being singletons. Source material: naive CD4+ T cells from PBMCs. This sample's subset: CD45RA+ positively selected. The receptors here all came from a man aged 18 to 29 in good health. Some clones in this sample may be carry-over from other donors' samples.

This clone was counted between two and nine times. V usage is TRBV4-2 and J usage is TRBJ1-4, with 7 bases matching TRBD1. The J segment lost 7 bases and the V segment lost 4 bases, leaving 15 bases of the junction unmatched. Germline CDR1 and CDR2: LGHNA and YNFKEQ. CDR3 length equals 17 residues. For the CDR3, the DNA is TGTGCCAGCAGCCCCCCGGGACAGCTATCCCATAGTGAAAAACTGTTTTTT. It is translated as CASSPPGQLSHSEKLFF.

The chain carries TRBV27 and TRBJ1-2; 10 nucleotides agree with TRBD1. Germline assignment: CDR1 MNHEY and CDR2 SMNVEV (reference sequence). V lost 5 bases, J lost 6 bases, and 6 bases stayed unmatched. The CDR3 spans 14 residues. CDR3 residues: CASSIRTGGDGYTF. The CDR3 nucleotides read TGTGCCAGCAGTATACGGACAGGGGGGGATGGCTACACCTTC.

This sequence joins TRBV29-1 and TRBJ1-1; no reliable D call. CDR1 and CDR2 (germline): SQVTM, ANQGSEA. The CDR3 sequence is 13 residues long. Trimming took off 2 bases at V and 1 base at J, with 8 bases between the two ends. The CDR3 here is CSVELGSNTEAFF. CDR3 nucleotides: TGCAGCGTTGAACTGGGGTCGAACACTGAAGCTTTCTTT.

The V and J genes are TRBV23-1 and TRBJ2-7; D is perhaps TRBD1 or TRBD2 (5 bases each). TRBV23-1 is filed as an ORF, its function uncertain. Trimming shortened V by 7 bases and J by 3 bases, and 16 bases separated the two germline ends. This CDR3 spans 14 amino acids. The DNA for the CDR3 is TGCGCCAGCACCTTAGGGGACGGATACTACGAGCAGTACTTC. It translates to CASTLGDGYYEQYF.

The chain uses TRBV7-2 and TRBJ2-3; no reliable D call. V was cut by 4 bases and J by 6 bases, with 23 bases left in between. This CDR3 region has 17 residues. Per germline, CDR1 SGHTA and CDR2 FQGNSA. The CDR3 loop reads CASSSTFDGRLRDTQYF. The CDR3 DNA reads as TGTGCCAGCAGCTCTACGTTTGACGGACGCCTAAGGGATACGCAGTATTTT. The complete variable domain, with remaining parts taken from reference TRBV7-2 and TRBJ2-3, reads GAGVSQSPSNKVTEKGKDVELRCDPISGHTALYWYRQSLGQGLEFLIYFQGNSAPDKSGLPSDRFSAERTGGSVSTLTIQRTQQEDSAVYLCASSSTFDGRLRDTQYFGPGTRLTVL.

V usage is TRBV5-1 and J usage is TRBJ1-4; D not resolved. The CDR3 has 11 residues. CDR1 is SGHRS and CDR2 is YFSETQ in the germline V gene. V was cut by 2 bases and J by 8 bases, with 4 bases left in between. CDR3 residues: CASSFGEKLFF. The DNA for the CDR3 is TGCGCCAGCAGCTTCGGCGAAAAACTGTTTTTT.

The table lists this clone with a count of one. The CDR3 is CASSLSPRGAGELFF. The CDR3 DNA reads TGCGCCAGCAGCTTGTCACCTAGGGGTGCCGGGGAGCTGTTTTTT. The V gene is TRBV5-1, the J gene TRBJ2-2, with D perhaps matching TRBD1 (5 bases). CDR1 SGHRS and CDR2 YFSETQ come from the germline V gene. The CDR3 length is 15 residues. Trimming removed 1 base at V and 6 bases at J, with 13 bases between.

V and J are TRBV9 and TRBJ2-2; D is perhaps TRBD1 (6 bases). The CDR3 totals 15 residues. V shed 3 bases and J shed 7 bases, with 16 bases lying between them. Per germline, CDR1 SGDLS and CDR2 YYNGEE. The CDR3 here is CASSATGEYGGELFF. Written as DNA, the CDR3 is TGTGCCAGCAGCGCGACAGGAGAATATGGCGGGGAGCTGTTTTTT.

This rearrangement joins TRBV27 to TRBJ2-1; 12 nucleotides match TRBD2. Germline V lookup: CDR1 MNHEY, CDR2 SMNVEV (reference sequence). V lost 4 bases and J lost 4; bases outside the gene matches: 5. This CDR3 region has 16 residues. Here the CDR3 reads CASSSRTSGIYNEQFF. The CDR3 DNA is TGTGCCAGCAGTTCCCGGACTAGCGGGATATACAATGAGCAGTTCTTC.

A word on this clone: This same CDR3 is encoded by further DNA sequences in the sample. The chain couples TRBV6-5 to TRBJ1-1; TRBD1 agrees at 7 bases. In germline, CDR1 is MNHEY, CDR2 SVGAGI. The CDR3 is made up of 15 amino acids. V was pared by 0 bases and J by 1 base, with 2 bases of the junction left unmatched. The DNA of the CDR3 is TGTGCCAGCAGTTACTCCAGGGGGGGGAACACTGAAGCTTTCTTT. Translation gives CASSYSRGGNTEAFF.

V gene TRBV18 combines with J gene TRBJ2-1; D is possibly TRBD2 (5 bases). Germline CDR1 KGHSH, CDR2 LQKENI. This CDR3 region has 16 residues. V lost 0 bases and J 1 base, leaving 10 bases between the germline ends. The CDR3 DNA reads TGTGCCAGCTCACCACCGAGGGTATTGTCCTACAATGAGCAGTTCTTC. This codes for CASSPPRVLSYNEQFF.

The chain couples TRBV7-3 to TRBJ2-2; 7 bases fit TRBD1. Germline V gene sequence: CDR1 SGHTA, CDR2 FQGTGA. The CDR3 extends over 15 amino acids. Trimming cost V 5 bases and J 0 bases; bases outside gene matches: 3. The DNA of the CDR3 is TGTGCCAGCAGCGCAGACAGGGCGAACACCGGGGAGCTGTTTTTT. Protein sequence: CASSADRANTGELFF.

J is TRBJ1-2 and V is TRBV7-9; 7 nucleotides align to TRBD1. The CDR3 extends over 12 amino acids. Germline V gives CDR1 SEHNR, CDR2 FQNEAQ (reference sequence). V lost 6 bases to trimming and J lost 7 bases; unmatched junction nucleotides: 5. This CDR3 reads CASSSYRGGYTF. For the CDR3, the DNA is TGTGCCAGCAGTTCCTACAGGGGTGGCTACACCTTC.

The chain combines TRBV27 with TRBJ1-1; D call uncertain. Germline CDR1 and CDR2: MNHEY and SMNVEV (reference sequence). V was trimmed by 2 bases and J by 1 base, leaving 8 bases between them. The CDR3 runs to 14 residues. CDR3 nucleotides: TGTGCCAGCAGTTTACGCGGTGCGAACACTGAAGCTTTCTTT. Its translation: CASSLRGANTEAFF.